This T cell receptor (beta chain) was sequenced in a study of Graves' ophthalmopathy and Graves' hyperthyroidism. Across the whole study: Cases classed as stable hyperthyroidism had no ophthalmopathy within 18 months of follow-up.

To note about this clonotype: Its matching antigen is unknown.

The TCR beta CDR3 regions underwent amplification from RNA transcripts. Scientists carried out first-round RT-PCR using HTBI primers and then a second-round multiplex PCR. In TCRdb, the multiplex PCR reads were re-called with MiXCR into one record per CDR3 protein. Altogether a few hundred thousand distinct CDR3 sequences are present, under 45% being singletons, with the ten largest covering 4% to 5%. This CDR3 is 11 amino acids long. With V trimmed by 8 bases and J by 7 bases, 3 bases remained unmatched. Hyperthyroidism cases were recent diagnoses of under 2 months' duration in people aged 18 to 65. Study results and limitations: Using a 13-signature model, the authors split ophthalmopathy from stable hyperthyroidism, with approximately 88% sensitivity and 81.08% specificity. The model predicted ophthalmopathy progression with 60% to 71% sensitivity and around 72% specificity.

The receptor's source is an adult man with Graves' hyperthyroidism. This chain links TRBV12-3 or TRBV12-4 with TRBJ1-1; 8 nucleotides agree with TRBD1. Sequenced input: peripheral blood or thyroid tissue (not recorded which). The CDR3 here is CASADRGEAFF. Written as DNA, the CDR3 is TGTGCCAGCGCCGACAGGGGTGAAGCTTTCTTT.